These 14 T cell receptor beta chains share one sample of origin, sequenced in a study of low-dose radiotherapy and immunotherapy resistance in tumors. The sample's time point: after trial treatment. The treatment was: LDRT plus nivolumab, ipilimumab, low-dose cyclophosphamide and aspirin (RACIN trial). Gene-specific TRAV and TRBV primers were used for first-strand cDNA, covering alpha and beta chains. TCR amplification ran approximately 20 PCR cycles using constant-region and V-primer adapter primers. TCRdb passed the reads through MiXCR, listing each CDR3 protein once. Here the sample spans about 100,000 distinct CDR3 sequences, under 25% being singletons. Sequenced here: PBMCs, sampled after low-dose radiotherapy plus immunotherapy. The source is a male donor with prostate cancer.

The chain links TRBV14 to TRBJ2-3; D call uncertain. Germline lookup yields CDR1 SGHDN and CDR2 FVKESK. The CDR3 is 13 amino acids. The V gene lost 5 bases and the J gene lost 6 bases, with 12 bases spanning the gap. The CDR3 DNA sequence: TGTGCCAGCAGCACCAGACCCCGGGATACGCAGTATTTT. This translates into CASSTRPRDTQYF.

The sample holds a few counts of this clonotype. The CDR3 nucleotides are TGTGCCAGCAGTCCATTGGGCTCTAGCAATCAGCCCCAGCATTTT. Its protein is CASSPLGSSNQPQHF. The chain employs TRBV6-1 and TRBJ1-5; D is uncertain. V was trimmed by 5 bases and J by 0 bases, leaving 11 bases between them. This CDR3 spans 15 amino acids. In germline, CDR1 is MNHNS, CDR2 SASEGT.

This clonotype was detected ten times or more. The chain carries TRBV6-5 and TRBJ2-7; perhaps TRBD2 as D (6 bases). From germline, CDR1 is MNHEY and CDR2 SVGAGI. With 5 bases removed from V and 3 bases from J, the gap between germline ends came to 20 bases. The CDR3 totals 16 residues. The CDR3 spells CASSEASGRAGYEQYF. The DNA of the CDR3 is TGTGCCAGCAGTGAAGCGAGCGGGCGAGCGGGCTACGAGCAGTACTTC.

This clonotype was seen repeatedly, ten times or more. V usage is TRBV20-1 and J usage is TRBJ2-3; 8 bases map to TRBD2. There are 17 residues in the CDR3. Germline V gene sequence: CDR1 DFQATT, CDR2 SNEGSKA (reference sequence). After removal of 1 base from V and 2 bases from J, the junction contained 11 bases not matched to a gene. In DNA, the CDR3 is TGCAGTGCTAGAGGTGCGGGGGGCCCCTCCCCCACAGATACGCAGTATTTT. This codes for CSARGAGGPSPTDTQYF.

The V gene is TRBV7-3, the J gene TRBJ2-3, with 9 nucleotides matching TRBD2. V lost 1 base to trimming and J lost 4 bases; unmatched junction nucleotides: 6. There are 16 residues in the CDR3. Germline CDR1 reads SGHTA; CDR2 reads FQGTGA. The CDR3 region is CASSLMASGVSDTQYF. The CDR3 DNA follows: TGTGCCAGCAGCTTAATGGCTAGCGGGGTGTCAGATACGCAGTATTTT. Full variable domain (rest looked up from reference TRBV7-3 and TRBJ2-3): GAGVSQTPSNKVTEKGKYVELRCDPISGHTALYWYRQSLGQGPEFLIYFQGTGAADDSGLPNDRFFAVRPEGSVSTLKIQRTERGDSAVYLCASSLMASGVSDTQYFGPGTRLTVL.

This clonotype was counted ten times or more. DNA of the CDR3: TGTGCCAGCAGTGAAGAACAGGGGGCACTATCCACTGAAGCTTTCTTT. Its protein is CASSEEQGALSTEAFF. J is TRBJ1-1 and V is TRBV2; TRBD1 agrees at 9 bases. J was trimmed by 4 bases and V by 1 base; bases with no gene match: 7. The CDR3 is made up of 16 amino acids. In germline, CDR1 is SNHLY, CDR2 FYNNEI.

This clonotype was picked up many times. J is TRBJ1-1 and V is TRBV12-3 or TRBV12-4; perhaps TRBD1 as D (5 bases). V lost 5 bases and J lost 5, with 12 bases in between. The CDR3 has 13 amino acids. The CDR3 DNA sequence: TGTGCCAGCAGTGCCCGACGGGGGACTGAAGCTTTCTTT. This sequence encodes CASSARRGTEAFF.

The table lists this clonotype with many counts. J is TRBJ2-4 and V is TRBV6-6; tentatively, D is TRBD2 (6 bases). Trimming left V 5 bases short and J 8 bases short, with 16 bases between. Germline CDR1 and CDR2: MNHNY and SVGAGI (reference sequence). The CDR3 is made up of 14 amino acids. The CDR3 region has the DNA TGTGCCAGCAGTGAAGGGCCGACTAGGGACATTCAGTACTTC. Translated: CASSEGPTRDIQYF.

In regard to this clonotype: As the CDR3 is not closed by the conserved phenylalanine or tryptophan, this likely results from a read error. The chain is built from TRBV20-1 and TRBJ1-2, with D tentatively TRBD1 (5 bases). V lost 4 bases and J lost 4, with 16 bases in between. This CDR3 region has 14 residues. The germline V gene has CDR1 DFQATT and CDR2 SNEGSKA (reference sequence). CDR3 protein: CSAKRFRGSYGYTC. The DNA of the CDR3 is TGCAGTGCTAAACGGTTCCGGGGGAGCTATGGCTACACCTGC.

The chain uses TRBV20-1 and TRBJ2-7; the match to TRBD2 covers 9 bases. Trimming cost V 6 bases and J 7 bases; bases outside gene matches: 10. The CDR3 consists of 13 residues. The germline CDR1 and CDR2 sequences are DFQATT and SNEGSKA (reference sequence). The CDR3 coding sequence is TGCAGTGCAGCCGGGGCGGGAGGGCGAGAGCAGTACTTC. Its translation: CSAAGAGGREQYF.

The gene calls are TRBV5-6 and TRBJ1-1; D possibly corresponds to TRBD1 (5 bases). Germline loops: CDR1 SGHDT, CDR2 YYEEEE. Trimming left V 4 bases short and J 10 bases short, with 20 bases between. There are 14 residues in the CDR3. CDR3 residues: CASSTITRVFAAFF. The CDR3 coding sequence is TGTGCCAGCAGCACTATAACCAGGGTTTTTGCAGCTTTCTTT.

This clonotype was seen repeatedly, ten times or more. The V and J genes are TRBV20-1 and TRBJ1-5; D may be TRBD1 (6 bases). This CDR3 has 14 amino acids. Germline CDR1 and CDR2: DFQATT and SNEGSKA (reference sequence). V was pared by 5 bases and J by 11 bases, with 22 bases between. The CDR3 DNA reads TGCAGTGCTTCCCGACAGGACGATACCGGGGCCCAGCATTTT. Its protein product is CSASRQDDTGAQHF.

This clonotype was detected ten times or more. The V and J genes are TRBV30 and TRBJ1-3; D uncertain. From germline, CDR1 is GTSNPN and CDR2 SVGIG (reference sequence). There are 14 residues in the CDR3. V was trimmed by 5 bases and J by 7 bases, leaving 18 bases between them. The CDR3 sequence is CAWAGLTATNTIYF. As DNA, the CDR3 is TGTGCCTGGGCAGGCCTTACAGCTACTAACACCATATATTTT.

The sample holds many counts of this clonotype. The chain carries TRBV5-1 and TRBJ2-2; 11 positions agree with TRBD1. In germline, CDR1 is SGHRS, CDR2 YFSETQ. The CDR3 is 15 amino acids. V shed 4 bases, J shed 4 bases, and the junction held 3 bases outside the gene matches. The CDR3 DNA reads as TGCGCCAGCAGCAAGGGACAGGGGGGCACCGGGGAGCTGTTTTTT. As protein: CASSKGQGGTGELFF.